Following are 16 T cell receptor beta chains from one sample sequenced in a study of T cells in Graves' hyperthyroidism and ophthalmopathy. Authors of the study amplified TCR beta CDR3 regions from RNA transcripts. HTBI primers were employed in a first-round RT-PCR of the TCR CDR3. TCRdb fed the multiplex PCR reads into MiXCR, producing one record per CDR3 protein. Of about 740,000 distinct CDR3 sequences in the sample, less than 15% were seen once. The material sequenced was blood. The receptors here all came from a woman aged 18 to 35 with Graves' hyperthyroidism.

Many counts were recorded for this clonotype. DNA for the CDR3: TGCAGCGTTGGAAGGGGGCAAAGCTATGGCTACACCTTC. This translates into CSVGRGQSYGYTF. This chain uses TRBV29-1 with TRBJ1-2, with 7 nucleotides matching TRBD1. This CDR3 has 13 residues. J was trimmed by 4 bases and V by 4 bases; bases with no gene match: 6. Germline V gene data show CDR1 as SQVTM and CDR2 as ANQGSEA.

This clonotype has at least ten counts. The CDR3 loop reads CSARDPASSGRRGTGELFF. The CDR3, as DNA: TGCAGTGCTAGAGATCCCGCCTCTAGCGGGAGGCGTGGCACCGGGGAGCTGTTTTTT. V and J are TRBV20-1 and TRBJ2-2, with 11 bases aligning to TRBD2. J gave up 4 bases and V 0 bases, and 13 bases lay outside the gene matches. The CDR3 has 19 residues. CDR1 is DFQATT and CDR2 is SNEGSKA in the germline V gene (reference sequence).

V is TRBV29-1 and J is TRBJ2-3; D is ambiguous. The CDR3 consists of 12 residues. Germline CDR1 SQVTM, CDR2 ANQGSEA. V was cut by 1 base and J by 4 bases, with 6 bases left in between. The CDR3 DNA sequence: TGCAGCGTTGAAGTCCCATCAGATACGCAGTATTTT. This encodes CSVEVPSDTQYF.

This clonotype appeared many times. The chain has TRBV20-1 and TRBJ1-5; D is possibly TRBD1 (6 bases). From germline, CDR1 is DFQATT and CDR2 SNEGSKA (reference sequence). With 0 bases removed from V and 6 bases from J, the gap between germline ends came to 12 bases. The CDR3 is made up of 14 amino acids. Here the CDR3 DNA reads TGCAGTGCTAGAGATCGGGGGGCCCTTCAGCCCCAGCATTTT. This codes for CSARDRGALQPQHF.

This clonotype was seen a handful of times. The V gene is TRBV20-1, the J gene TRBJ2-7; D call uncertain. The CDR3 has 13 residues. V was cut by 4 bases and J by 0 bases, with 10 bases left in between. CDR1 and CDR2 (germline): DFQATT, SNEGSKA (reference sequence). CDR3 sequence (DNA): TGCAGTGCTAAGGGCGTTAGCTCCTACGAGCAGTACTTC. As protein: CSAKGVSSYEQYF.

A few counts support this clonotype. The genes are TRBV4-1 and TRBJ1-1, with D perhaps matching TRBD1 (6 bases). Germline assignment: CDR1 MGHRA and CDR2 YSYEKL. Trimming cost V 3 bases and J 0 bases, with 11 bases left between them. The CDR3 runs 15 residues. As DNA, the CDR3 is TGCGCCAGCAGCCAGTACAGGGACATGAACACTGAAGCTTTCTTT. Amino acids: CASSQYRDMNTEAFF.

This clonotype appeared many times. V usage is TRBV5-1 and J usage is TRBJ1-5; D unresolved. With 0 bases removed from V and 5 bases from J, the gap between germline ends came to 9 bases. Germline V gene data show CDR1 as SGHRS and CDR2 as YFSETQ. The CDR3 has 14 amino acids. CDR3 sequence: CASSLDGSDQPQHF. The CDR3 bases are TGCGCCAGCAGCTTGGACGGGTCGGATCAGCCCCAGCATTTT. Combining the CDR3 with reference TRBV5-1 and TRBJ1-5 gives the whole variable domain KAGVTQTPRYLIKTRGQQVTLSCSPISGHRSVSWYQQTPGQGLQFLFEYFSETQRNKGNFPGRFSGRQFSNSRSEMNVSTLELGDSALYLCASSLDGSDQPQHFGDGTRLSIL.

This clonotype was picked up a small number of times. V usage is TRBV20-1 and J usage is TRBJ1-1; 7 nucleotides line up with TRBD1. Germline values: CDR1 DFQATT, CDR2 SNEGSKA (reference sequence). Germline trimming cut 3 bases from V and 2 bases from J; bases unmatched to any gene: 6. There are 14 residues in the CDR3. CDR3 in amino acids: CSASPGQLNTEAFF. The CDR3, as DNA: TGCAGTGCTAGTCCGGGACAGCTTAACACTGAAGCTTTCTTT.

This clonotype was picked up many times. The V call is TRBV7-2, the J call TRBJ2-7; D is undetermined. In germline, CDR1 is SGHTA, CDR2 FQGNSA. This CDR3 spans 15 amino acids. Trimming removed 4 bases at V and 3 bases at J, with 16 bases between. Written as DNA, the CDR3 is TGTGCCAGCAGCTCTATGAGGCAGTGGGGCTACGAGCAGTACTTC. Protein: CASSSMRQWGYEQYF.

CDR3 coding DNA: TGTGCCAGCAGTTTTGGGGGAACAAGGAACACTGAAGCTTTCTTT. Translation: CASSFGGTRNTEAFF. V usage is TRBV27 and J usage is TRBJ1-1, with TRBD1 as a possible D gene (5 bases). The CDR3 consists of 15 residues. Germline V gene lookup returns CDR1 MNHEY and CDR2 SMNVEV (reference sequence). The germline V and J ends were trimmed by 3 bases and 1 base, with 12 bases remaining between them.

In its sample, this clonotype was seen a few times. This chain joins TRBV6-1 and TRBJ2-4; 10 bases agree with TRBD2. The germline V gene has CDR1 MNHNS and CDR2 SASEGT. The V segment lost 6 bases and the J segment 3 bases; nucleotides outside the gene matches: 5. CDR3 length: 15 amino acids. CDR3 sequence reads: CASRPGLALKNIQYF. In nucleotides, the CDR3 is TGTGCCAGCAGGCCGGGACTAGCGCTCAAAAACATTCAGTACTTC.

This clonotype was seen at least ten times. The gene calls are TRBV30 and TRBJ2-3; no reliable D call. The CDR3 runs to 13 residues. The germline CDR1 and CDR2 sequences are GTSNPN and SVGIG (reference sequence). With 0 bases removed from V and 6 bases from J, the gap between germline ends came to 10 bases. CDR3 protein: CAWSVPIADTQYF. CDR3 in DNA: TGTGCCTGGAGTGTTCCCATCGCGGATACGCAGTATTTT.

This chain connects TRBV7-2 to TRBJ1-5; unclear D gene. V lost 1 base and J 4 bases, leaving 5 bases between the germline ends. Germline loops: CDR1 SGHTA, CDR2 FQGNSA. This CDR3 has 13 amino acids. CDR3 residues: CASSLELNQPQHF. CDR3 DNA: TGTGCCAGCAGCTTAGAATTAAATCAGCCCCAGCATTTT.

This clonotype came up many times. The rearrangement links TRBV11-3 to TRBJ2-5, with D hard to call. CDR3 length equals 12 residues. Looked up from germline, CDR1 is SGHNT and CDR2 is YENEEA. Trimming took 5 bases from V and 6 from J, leaving 10 bases between them. The DNA for the CDR3 is TGTGCCAGCAGCCCAACGGCGAAGACCCAGTACTTC. Protein product: CASSPTAKTQYF.

This clonotype was picked up many times. The rearrangement links TRBV29-1 to TRBJ1-1; tentative D call: TRBD1 (5 bases). The ends were cut back, 4 bases at V and 2 bases at J, with 11 bases in the middle. Germline V lookup: CDR1 SQVTM, CDR2 ANQGSEA. There are 13 residues in the CDR3. This chain's CDR3 is CSVAEGPNTEAFF. The DNA of the CDR3 is TGCAGCGTTGCTGAGGGGCCCAACACTGAAGCTTTCTTT.

This clonotype was detected many times. The chain recombines TRBV20-1 with TRBJ2-1; the D is unclear. The V end was cut by 3 bases, the J end by 3 bases, with 6 bases between. The germline V gene encodes CDR1 DFQATT and CDR2 SNEGSKA (reference sequence). This CDR3 has 12 amino acids. CDR3 nucleotide sequence: TGCAGTGCTAGGGCGGACTACAATGAGCAGTTCTTC. Translated: CSARADYNEQFF.